A single sample gave rise to the 29 T cell receptor beta chains below, sequenced in a study of cytomegalovirus exposure and HLA in healthy donors. Both 60 Vbeta primers and 13 Jbeta primers went into the PCR. Sequencing was performed with immunoSEQ multiplex PCR; in TCRdb, only in-frame clones are kept and a portion is missing. The profile covers under 200,000 clones, with around 83% appearing a single time and about 1.8% taken by the ten largest. Material: PBMCs. The receptors were gathered from a man between 40 and 49 years old in good health and CMV-seropositive.

The chain recombines TRBV18 with TRBJ1-2; 10 bases agree with TRBD1. Germline V gene sequence: CDR1 KGHSH, CDR2 LQKENI. The junction had 10 bases not matched to a gene; V was cut back by 2 bases and J by 7 bases. The CDR3 contains 16 residues. The CDR3 DNA follows: TGTGCCAGCTCACCAGTGACAGGGGGCGTAGGTTCTGGCTACACCTTC. It encodes CASSPVTGGVGSGYTF.

A remark on this clone: A junction boundary mismatches the germline segment, possibly from a read error. The chain combines TRBV7-9 with TRBJ2-7; 9 bases are a match to TRBD1. The CDR3 is 14 amino acids. Germline assignment: CDR1 SEHNR and CDR2 FQNEAQ (reference sequence). CDR3 nucleotide sequence: TGTTCCAGCAGCTTCCCGGGACAGGGTTACGAGCAGTACTTC. This sequence encodes CSSSFPGQGYEQYF.

The chain links TRBV7-9 to TRBJ1-1, with D possibly being TRBD1 (5 bases). The germline V gene has CDR1 SEHNR and CDR2 FQNEAQ (reference sequence). Trimming removed 0 bases from V and 1 base from J, with 9 bases in between. This CDR3 has 15 amino acids. The CDR3 loop is CASSLAGRENTEAFF. The DNA for the CDR3 is TGTGCCAGCAGCTTAGCCGGCAGGGAGAACACTGAAGCTTTCTTT.

V and J are TRBV18 and TRBJ1-5, with D perhaps TRBD1 (6 bases). With 5 bases removed from V and 5 bases from J, the gap between germline ends came to 13 bases. The CDR3 is 14 amino acids. Per germline, CDR1 KGHSH and CDR2 LQKENI. The CDR3 spells CASSLGGVDQPQHF. The CDR3 DNA reads TGTGCCAGCTCATTAGGGGGGGTCGATCAGCCCCAGCATTTT.

This clone was detected only once. The CDR3 DNA is TGTGCCAGCAGCTTTGGCGGGGGGGCCTACGAGCAGTACTTC. Residues: CASSFGGGAYEQYF. This chain uses TRBV7-2 with TRBJ2-7; 9 nucleotides agree with TRBD2. The germline gives CDR1 SGHTA, CDR2 FQGNSA. This CDR3 has 14 residues. Trimming removed 3 bases from V and 2 bases from J; junction bases left unmatched: 2. The full variable domain, in which reference TRBV7-2 and TRBJ2-7 provide the parts outside the CDR3, is GAGVSQSPSNKVTEKGKDVELRCDPISGHTALYWYRQSLGQGLEFLIYFQGNSAPDKSGLPSDRFSAERTGGSVSTLTIQRTQQEDSAVYLCASSFGGGAYEQYFGPGTRLTVT.

This clone was picked up one time. V and J are TRBV5-6 and TRBJ1-1, with a weak D call TRBD1 (5 bases). The CDR3 totals 13 residues. Trimming removed 4 bases from V and 11 bases from J, with 18 bases in between. CDR1 is SGHDT and CDR2 is YYEEEE in the germline V gene. DNA of the CDR3: TGTGCCAGCAGCCCGTGGGGCCTGCAAGGGGCTTTCTTT. Translating gives CASSPWGLQGAFF.

Notes on this clone: This specimen includes other DNA sequences encoding the same CDR3. The chain is built from TRBV4-1 and TRBJ1-2; 9 bases are shared with TRBD1. The CDR3 loop spans 15 amino acids. Germline trimming cut 4 bases from V and 3 bases from J; bases unmatched to any gene: 6. Germline V gene sequence: CDR1 MGHRA, CDR2 YSYEKL. The CDR3 sequence: CASSRLDRGDYGYTF. The CDR3 coding sequence is TGCGCCAGCAGCCGCCTAGACAGGGGGGACTATGGCTACACCTTC.

The count of this clone is one. The chain couples TRBV28 to TRBJ1-2; TRBD1 might be the D (5 bases). From germline, CDR1 is MDHEN and CDR2 SYDVKM. The CDR3 contains 13 residues. V gave up 3 bases and J gave up 6 bases, with 11 bases separating them. CDR3 region: CASSLDNYDGYTF. CDR3 DNA sequence: TGTGCCAGCAGTTTGGACAATTATGATGGCTACACCTTC.

The chain is built from TRBV19 and TRBJ2-5; 10 positions match TRBD1. V lost 5 bases and J lost 4; bases outside the gene matches: 10. Germline lookup yields CDR1 LNHDA and CDR2 SQIVND (reference sequence). This CDR3 contains 16 residues. DNA of the CDR3: TGTGCCAGTAGTCAGACCAGGGACAGGGGCTCAGAGACCCAGTACTTC. It is translated as CASSQTRDRGSETQYF. Drawing the rest from reference TRBV19 and TRBJ2-5, the complete variable domain is DGGITQSPKYLFRKEGQNVTLSCEQNLNHDAMYWYRQDPGQGLRLIYYSQIVNDFQKGDIAEGYSVSREKKESFPLTVTSAQKNPTAFYLCASSQTRDRGSETQYFGPGTRLLVL.

This chain joins TRBV6-6 and TRBJ1-5; the D is unclear. The CDR3 is made up of 12 amino acids. The germline V and J ends were trimmed by 5 bases and 3 bases, with 5 bases remaining between them. Per germline, CDR1 MNHNY and CDR2 SVGAGI (reference sequence). CDR3 coding DNA: TGTGCCAGCAGTCCTATCAATCAGCCCCAGCATTTT. This codes for CASSPINQPQHF.

V gene TRBV2 combines with J gene TRBJ2-1, with D possibly matching TRBD2 (5 bases). The germline CDR1 and CDR2 sequences are SNHLY and FYNNEI. This CDR3 contains 14 residues. The V gene lost 6 bases and the J gene lost 6 bases, with 15 bases spanning the gap. CDR3 in DNA: TGTGCCAGCAGGGTATCTAGCAGAGGCAATGAGCAGTTCTTC. Its translation is CASRVSSRGNEQFF.

This clone was picked up one time. V usage is TRBV5-1 and J usage is TRBJ1-1, with 7 bases matching TRBD1. The V gene's germline CDR1 is SGHRS and CDR2 YFSETQ. V lost 4 bases to trimming and J lost 0 bases; unmatched junction nucleotides: 6. The CDR3 sequence is 15 residues long. Here the CDR3 DNA reads TGCGCCAGCAGCCAGGGACAGTCCATGAACACTGAAGCTTTCTTT. This codes for CASSQGQSMNTEAFF.

J is TRBJ2-1 and V is TRBV5-4; 8 bases line up with TRBD2. Germline CDR1 reads SGHNT; CDR2 reads YYREEE (reference sequence). V was clipped by 2 bases and J by 5 bases; unmatched bases: 18. The CDR3 covers 19 residues. The CDR3 DNA reads as TGTGCCAGCAGCTTCCCGCCCCATTTAGCGAGGCGGGGGGACAATGAGCAGTTCTTC. The encoded protein is CASSFPPHLARRGDNEQFF.

The count of this clone is one. V gene TRBV28 combines with J gene TRBJ2-1; TRBD2 agrees at 8 bases. Trimming cost V 6 bases and J 6 bases; bases outside gene matches: 13. From germline, CDR1 is MDHEN and CDR2 SYDVKM. This CDR3 is built from 16 residues. As DNA, the CDR3 is TGTGCCAGCAGCTGGGCGGGGGGTCAGAGGGGCAATGAGCAGTTCTTC. This sequence encodes CASSWAGGQRGNEQFF.

The chain employs TRBV6-5 and TRBJ2-7, with D possibly matching TRBD1 (5 bases). Germline V gene lookup returns CDR1 MNHEY and CDR2 SVGAGI. The CDR3 has 14 amino acids. Trimming removed 5 bases from V and 4 bases from J, with 15 bases in between. This CDR3 is CASSRGHRGYEQYF. The CDR3 DNA follows: TGTGCCAGCAGTCGAGGACATCGTGGGTACGAGCAGTACTTC.

On this clone itself: At one boundary the junction diverges from the germline segment, which might be a read error. The rearrangement joins TRBV5-6 to TRBJ1-1; 7 bases are a match to TRBD1. This CDR3 has 12 amino acids. Germline assignment: CDR1 SGHDT and CDR2 YYEEEE. In nucleotides, the CDR3 is TGTGCCAGCAGCTTCCCAACAGGGGCCTTCTACTTT. Its translation: CASSFPTGAFYF.

The chain joins TRBV6-6 to TRBJ2-4, with D possibly TRBD1 on 6 matching bases. There are 13 residues in the CDR3. Germline V gives CDR1 MNHNY, CDR2 SVGAGI (reference sequence). The V end was cut by 5 bases, the J end by 10 bases, with 15 bases between. CDR3 nucleotides: TGTGCCAGCAGTACAGGGCAGGGTGGGATTCAGTACTTC. Protein: CASSTGQGGIQYF.

The J gene is TRBJ2-7, the V gene TRBV5-4; D unclear. The CDR3 has 15 residues. V was trimmed by 4 bases and J by 4 bases, leaving 18 bases between them. In germline, CDR1 is SGHNT, CDR2 YYREEE (reference sequence). CDR3 region: CASSTQASSLYEQYF. CDR3 in DNA: TGTGCCAGCAGCACCCAGGCTTCTTCCCTTTACGAGCAGTACTTC.

This clone came up once. In DNA, the CDR3 is TGTGCCAGCAGCCGCGGGACTAGCGGGATGTGGGAGCAGTACTTC. Translating it yields CASSRGTSGMWEQYF. The chain carries TRBV11-2 and TRBJ2-7; 13 bases match TRBD2. The CDR3 covers 15 residues. Trimming at V came to 5 bases and at J to 7 bases, leaving 8 bases not matched to a gene. Germline CDR1 SGHAT, CDR2 FQNNGV.

The chain carries TRBV5-1 and TRBJ2-5; no clear D gene. This CDR3 comprises 15 residues. Germline V lookup: CDR1 SGHRS, CDR2 YFSETQ. V gave up 0 bases and J gave up 5 bases, with 14 bases separating them. CDR3 in DNA: TGCGCCAGCAGCTTGGCCCACCGAGTACAGGAGACCCAGTACTTC. As protein: CASSLAHRVQETQYF.

The gene calls are TRBV27 and TRBJ2-7; 8 positions agree with TRBD1. V dropped 5 bases and J dropped 2; count of bases not matched to a gene: 5. CDR1 and CDR2 (germline): MNHEY, SMNVEV (reference sequence). This CDR3 region has 14 residues. CDR3 region: CASSRQGYPYEQYF. The CDR3 DNA follows: TGTGCCAGCAGTAGACAGGGGTATCCCTACGAGCAGTACTTC.

This clone was seen only once. V gene TRBV4-2 combines with J gene TRBJ1-2; 7 positions agree with TRBD1. From germline, CDR1 is LGHNA and CDR2 YNFKEQ. This CDR3 region has 16 residues. Trimming at V came to 2 bases and at J to 4 bases, leaving 10 bases not matched to a gene. CDR3 nucleotide sequence: TGTGCCAGCAGCCAAAATACCGCACAGGGGCCCTATGGCTACACCTTC. Its protein product is CASSQNTAQGPYGYTF.

This chain connects TRBV11-1 to TRBJ2-5, with D possibly being TRBD2 (5 bases). The J call may be faulty, since TRBJ2-7 better matches the DNA end. The CDR3 sequence is 15 residues long. From germline, CDR1 is SGHAT and CDR2 FQDESV (reference sequence). The CDR3 nucleotides are TGTGCCAGCAGCTTAGCTGAGGGAGAAAGGTACGAGCAGTACTTC. Translated: CASSLAEGERYEQYF.

V is TRBV11-3 and J is TRBJ1-4; 8 nucleotides line up with TRBD1. CDR3 length equals 15 residues. Germline V gene sequence: CDR1 SGHNT, CDR2 YENEEA. The V segment lost 3 bases and the J segment 3 bases; nucleotides outside the gene matches: 3. CDR3 protein: CASSFRTGPNEKLFF. In nucleotides, the CDR3 is TGTGCCAGCAGCTTTCGGACAGGGCCTAATGAAAAACTGTTTTTT. Based on the CDR3 plus reference TRBV11-3 and TRBJ1-4, the full variable domain is EAGVVQSPRYKIIEKKQPVAFWCNPISGHNTLYWYLQNLGQGPELLIRYENEEAVDDSQLPKDRFSAERLKGVDSTLKIQPAELGDSAVYLCASSFRTGPNEKLFFGSGTQLSVL.

The chain combines TRBV5-1 with TRBJ2-7; D may be TRBD2 (6 bases). Germline lookup yields CDR1 SGHRS and CDR2 YFSETQ. The germline V and J ends were trimmed by 0 bases and 2 bases, with 9 bases remaining between them. The CDR3 is 14 amino acids. The CDR3: CASSLVGGTYEQYF. The CDR3 DNA reads TGCGCCAGCAGCTTGGTTGGGGGGACCTACGAGCAGTACTTC.

The count of this clone is one. The chain uses TRBV13 and TRBJ1-1; TRBD1 might be the D (6 bases). The CDR3 sequence is 17 residues long. Trimming left V 4 bases short and J 6 bases short, with 24 bases between. Germline V lookup: CDR1 PRHDT, CDR2 FYEKMQ (reference sequence). The CDR3 loop reads CASSSPPIRQGKPEAFF. CDR3 bases: TGTGCCAGCAGCTCTCCCCCGATTCGGCAGGGGAAACCTGAAGCTTTCTTT.

The chain employs TRBV7-2 and TRBJ2-1; 7 bases fit TRBD1. The CDR3 consists of 16 residues. Germline lookup yields CDR1 SGHTA and CDR2 FQGNSA. V was pared by 5 bases and J by 5 bases, with 12 bases of the junction left unmatched. The CDR3 bases are TGTGCCAGCAGCCGTGAACCAGGGGGAAGAAACAATGAGCAGTTCTTC. It codes for CASSREPGGRNNEQFF.

The V and J genes are TRBV18 and TRBJ2-2; the match to TRBD1 covers 7 bases. V was clipped by 2 bases and J by 6 bases; unmatched bases: 6. Germline CDR1 KGHSH, CDR2 LQKENI. The CDR3 covers 15 residues. The CDR3 DNA reads as TGTGCCAGCTCACCAGTAGGGGGCGAGTCCGGGGAGCTGTTTTTT. It translates to CASSPVGGESGELFF.

The chain uses TRBV29-1 and TRBJ1-1; the match to TRBD1 covers 8 bases. J was trimmed by 4 bases and V by 6 bases; bases with no gene match: 10. Per germline, CDR1 SQVTM and CDR2 ANQGSEA. CDR3 length equals 14 residues. Here the CDR3 reads CSVPGQVGTTEAFF. The CDR3 DNA sequence: TGCAGCGTGCCGGGACAGGTGGGGACCACTGAAGCTTTCTTT.